The T cell receptor (beta chain) described here comes from a study of T cell responses to AZD1222 COVID-19 vaccine. Study conclusions and caveats: Donors were mostly white British, more females; clonal diversity possibly underestimated.

This CDR3 is 14 amino acids long. V dropped 0 bases and J dropped 4 bases, with 7 bases sitting between them. Per the germline V gene, CDR1 is MGHRA and CDR2 is YSYEKL. Using immunoSEQ multiplex PCR, the repertoire was profiled, and TCRdb retains in-frame clones only, with some absent. Of under 25,000 clones listed, approximately 81% are singletons. Notes on this clone: Its cognate antigen is unknown.

Pooling of second doses given at about 4 or about 12 weeks was done. The source material was peripheral blood, sampled 28 days after the second AZD1222 dose. V is TRBV4-1 and J is TRBJ1-5; D is ambiguous. This clonotype was sampled from an adult who received the AZD1222 COVID-19 vaccine. The CDR3 is CASSQDQQNQPQHF. Here the CDR3 DNA reads TGCGCCAGCAGCCAAGACCAACAAAATCAGCCCCAGCATTTT.